Listed below are T cell receptor beta chains from one sample, sequenced in a study of cytomegalovirus exposure and HLA in healthy donors. Produced via immunoSEQ multiplex PCR; TCRdb's table is partial and in-frame only. The sample contains some 190,000 clones, around four fifths of which appear only once. Sequencing input: PBMCs. These receptor sequences come from a man between 18 and 35 years old in good health and CMV-seronegative. The CDR3 runs from the conserved cysteine through the conserved F or W. D genes are given only for firm matches. Clone size appears in some rows only: once, few, many, or a class for an expanded clone.

J gene | D gene | V gene | clone size | CDR3 protein | CDR3 DNA
TRBJ2-1 | TRBD2 | TRBV27 | few | CASSRLAGKDEQFF | TGTGCCAGCAGTCGCCTAGCGGGAAAGGATGAGCAGTTCTTC
TRBJ1-5 | TRBD1 | TRBV6-1 | . | CASSDLDRVNQPQHF | TGTGCCAGCAGTGACCTCGACAGGGTTAATCAGCCCCAGCATTTT
TRBJ2-4 | . | TRBV6-6 | once | CASGQLAKNIQYF | TGTGCCTCCGGACAACTAGCCAAAAACATTCAGTACTTC
TRBJ1-1 | TRBD1 | TRBV14 | . | CASSQAPWTGNTEAFF | TGTGCCAGCAGCCAAGCCCCCTGGACAGGGAACACTGAAGCTTTCTTT
TRBJ2-7 | . | TRBV18 | . | CASSGGETEQYF | TGTGCCAGCTCAGGAGGGGAGACCGAGCAGTACTTC
TRBJ2-1 | . | TRBV25-1 | . | CASSDSGGQREQFF | TGTGCCAGCAGTGACTCCGGCGGCCAACGTGAGCAGTTCTTC
TRBJ1-4 | TRBD1 | TRBV6-5 | . | CASSYSDRPNEKLFF | TGTGCCAGCAGTTACTCGGACAGGCCAAATGAAAAACTGTTTTTT
TRBJ1-1 | . | TRBV30 | . | CAFTGLNTEAFF | TGTGCCTTTACAGGGCTGAACACTGAAGCTTTCTTT
TRBJ2-7 | . | TRBV19 | . | CASSIDAGSSYEQYF | TGTGCCAGTAGTATAGACGCTGGGAGCTCCTACGAGCAGTACTTC
TRBJ1-1 | . | TRBV7-2 | . | CASSLRYEGGRLDRVRAFF | TGTGCCAGCAGCTTAAGGTACGAGGGGGGGCGGTTGGACCGGGTGAGGGCTTTCTTT
TRBJ2-2 | . | TRBV5-1 | . | CASSRERSTGELFF | TGCGCCAGCAGCAGAGAACGGAGCACCGGGGAGCTGTTTTTT
TRBJ2-1 | TRBD2 | TRBV5-4 | . | CASSLGLAVYNEQFF | TGTGCCAGCAGCTTGGGGCTAGCGGTTTACAATGAGCAGTTCTTC
TRBJ2-2 | . | TRBV7-2 | . | CASSLGTSPTGELFF | TGTGCCAGCAGCTTAGGAACATCTCCCACCGGGGAGCTGTTTTTT
TRBJ2-5 | . | TRBV7-2 | . | CASSSFPGVGETQYF | TGTGCCAGCAGCTCTTTCCCAGGGGTGGGGGAGACCCAGTACTTC
TRBJ2-7 | . | TRBV4-1 | . | CASSHSPLAGPFYEQYF | TGCGCCAGCAGCCACTCTCCACTAGCAGGTCCTTTCTACGAGCAGTACTTC
TRBJ2-1 | . | TRBV4-3 | . | CASSQDLAFSSYNEQFF | TGCGCCAGCAGCCAAGATCTAGCGTTCAGCTCCTACAATGAGCAGTTCTTC
TRBJ1-2 | . | TRBV7-9 | . | CASSYKDRNYGYTF | TGTGCCAGCAGCTACAAAGACAGGAACTATGGCTACACCTTC
TRBJ1-1 | TRBD1 | TRBV7-9 | . | CSSSDRQGEAFF | TGTTCCAGCAGTGACAGACAGGGGGAAGCTTTCTTT
TRBJ1-6 | . | TRBV7-9 | . | CSSSFRDIPSSYNSPLHF | TGTTCCAGCAGCTTCCGGGACATCCCGAGCTCCTATAATTCACCCCTCCACTTT
TRBJ1-4 | TRBD1 | TRBV7-2 | . | CASSRKTGGELFF | TGTGCCAGCAGCCGAAAAACAGGGGGGGAACTGTTTTTT
TRBJ2-7 | TRBD1 | TRBV4-1 | . | CASSQTGQGAGEQYF | TGCGCCAGCAGCCAAACGGGACAGGGGGCGGGAGAGCAGTACTTC
TRBJ2-2 | TRBD2 | TRBV18 | . | CASSPPSGGPHTGELFF | TGTGCCAGCTCACCACCGTCGGGAGGGCCCCACACCGGGGAGCTGTTTTTT
TRBJ2-1 | . | TRBV9 | . | CASSAGTRNEQFF | TGTGCCAGCAGCGCAGGGACTCGCAATGAGCAGTTCTTC
TRBJ2-3 | . | TRBV5-1 | . | CASSLYGITDTQYF | TGCGCCAGCAGCTTATACGGGATCACAGATACGCAGTATTTT
TRBJ2-2 | TRBD1 | TRBV5-6 | . | CASSLGQGVAGELFF | TGTGCCAGCAGCTTGGGACAGGGAGTGGCCGGGGAGCTGTTTTTT
TRBJ1-4 | TRBD1 | TRBV5-1 | . | CASSLIQGANEKLFF | TGCGCCAGCAGCTTGATACAGGGGGCTAATGAAAAACTGTTTTTT
TRBJ2-5 | TRBD1 | TRBV5-1 | . | CASSSGTVQETQYF | TGCGCCAGCAGCTCGGGGACAGTCCAAGAGACCCAGTACTTC
TRBJ2-1 | . | TRBV7-2 | . | CASSLAEVRYNEQFF | TGTGCCAGCAGCTTAGCCGAGGTTCGCTACAATGAGCAGTTCTTC
TRBJ2-3 | TRBD1 | TRBV7-9 | . | CSIPGQGFYTQYF | TGTTCCATCCCGGGACAGGGGTTTTACACGCAGTATTTT
TRBJ2-7 | . | TRBV28 | . | CASTGVGTQYEQYF | TGTGCCAGCACGGGGGTCGGGACCCAATACGAGCAGTACTTC
TRBJ2-5 | TRBD2 | TRBV5-1 | . | CASSLTSGRGQETQYF | TGCGCCAGCAGCTTGACTAGCGGGAGAGGCCAAGAGACCCAGTACTTC
TRBJ2-3 | . | TRBV7-3 | . | CASSFTAFSSTDTQYF | TGTGCCAGCAGCTTTACAGCTTTCTCAAGCACAGATACGCAGTATTTT
TRBJ2-2 | TRBD1 | TRBV19 | . | CASSKDRVNTGELFF | TGTGCCAGTAGTAAGGACAGGGTGAACACCGGGGAGCTGTTTTTT
TRBJ2-7 | TRBD1 | TRBV11-2 | . | CASSHRDRPPFRSYEQYF | TGTGCCAGCAGCCACCGGGACAGGCCCCCCTTTCGTTCGTACGAGCAGTACTTC
TRBJ2-1 | TRBD2 | TRBV4-3 | . | CASSQSGVLGAGDNEQFF | TGCGCCAGCAGCCAAAGCGGGGTTTTAGGAGCGGGGGACAATGAGCAGTTCTTC
TRBJ2-3 | TRBD2 | TRBV2 | . | CASSELTSGGTDTQYF | TGTGCCAGCAGTGAACTGACTAGCGGAGGCACAGATACGCAGTATTTT
TRBJ1-2 | TRBD1 | TRBV11-3 | . | CASSPDRGYGYTF | TGTGCCAGCAGTCCAGACAGGGGCTATGGCTACACCTTC
TRBJ1-5 | . | TRBV19 | . | CASTDRTPIQPQHF | TGTGCCAGCACCGACAGAACACCAATTCAGCCCCAGCATTTT
TRBJ2-6 | . | TRBV6-4 | . | CASSPMTGANVLTF | TGTGCCAGCAGTCCGATGACAGGGGCCAACGTCCTGACTTTC
TRBJ1-1 | . | TRBV30 | . | CAWSRGNRAFF | TGTGCCTGGAGTCGGGGAAACCGCGCTTTCTTT
TRBJ1-1 | . | TRBV29-1 | few | CSVEQFPTGLNTEAFF | TGCAGCGTTGAACAGTTCCCGACAGGCCTGAACACTGAAGCTTTCTTT
TRBJ1-1 | TRBD1 | TRBV6-6 | . | CASKRGTGATEAFF | TGTGCCAGCAAGCGAGGGACAGGGGCGACTGAAGCTTTCTTT
TRBJ2-1 | . | TRBV4-1 | . | CASSQDYTSPAYNEQFF | TGCGCCAGCAGCCAAGACTATACTAGCCCCGCCTACAATGAGCAGTTCTTC
TRBJ1-1 | . | TRBV5-1 | . | CASSFSFVRTENTEAFF | TGCGCCAGCAGCTTTTCCTTTGTGAGGACAGAGAACACTGAAGCTTTCTTT
TRBJ1-5 | TRBD1 | TRBV7-6 | few | CASSLPGQGSNQPQHF | TGTGCCAGCAGCTTACCGGGACAGGGGAGCAATCAGCCCCAGCATTTT
TRBJ2-2 | TRBD2 | TRBV5-1 | . | CASSLAGLAGVLVPGELFF | TGCGCCAGCAGCTTGGCTGGACTAGCGGGAGTTTTGGTCCCCGGGGAGCTGTTTTTT
TRBJ2-7 | . | TRBV6-5 | few | CASSYFTMGARGEQYF | TGTGCCAGCAGTTACTTCACAATGGGAGCTCGAGGCGAGCAGTACTTC
TRBJ2-7 | TRBD1 | TRBV7-2 | few | CASSPRDRGSAYEQYF | TGTGCCAGCAGCCCCCGGGACAGGGGGTCTGCCTACGAGCAGTACTTC
TRBJ1-5 | . | TRBV18 | once | CASSPKAGEQPQHF | TGTGCCAGCTCACCCAAGGCAGGGGAGCAGCCCCAGCATTTT